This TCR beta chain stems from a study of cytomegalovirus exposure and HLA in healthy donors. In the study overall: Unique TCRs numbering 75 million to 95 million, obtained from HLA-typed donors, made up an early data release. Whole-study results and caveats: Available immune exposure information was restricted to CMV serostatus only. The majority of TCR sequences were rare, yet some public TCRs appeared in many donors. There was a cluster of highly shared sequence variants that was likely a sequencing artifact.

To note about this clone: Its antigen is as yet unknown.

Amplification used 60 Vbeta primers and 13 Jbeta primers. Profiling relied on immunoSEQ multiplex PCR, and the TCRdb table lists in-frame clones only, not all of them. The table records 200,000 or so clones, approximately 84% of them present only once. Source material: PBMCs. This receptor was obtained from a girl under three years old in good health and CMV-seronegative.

This CDR3 is CASRAGTGSGNTIYF. CDR3 DNA sequence: TGCGCCAGCAGAGCCGGGACAGGATCTGGAAACACCATATATTTT. The rearrangement links TRBV5-1 to TRBJ1-3; 8 bases are a match to TRBD1. Germline lookup yields CDR1 SGHRS and CDR2 YFSETQ. J gave up 1 base and V 5 bases, and 5 bases lay outside the gene matches. The CDR3 is 15 residues long.